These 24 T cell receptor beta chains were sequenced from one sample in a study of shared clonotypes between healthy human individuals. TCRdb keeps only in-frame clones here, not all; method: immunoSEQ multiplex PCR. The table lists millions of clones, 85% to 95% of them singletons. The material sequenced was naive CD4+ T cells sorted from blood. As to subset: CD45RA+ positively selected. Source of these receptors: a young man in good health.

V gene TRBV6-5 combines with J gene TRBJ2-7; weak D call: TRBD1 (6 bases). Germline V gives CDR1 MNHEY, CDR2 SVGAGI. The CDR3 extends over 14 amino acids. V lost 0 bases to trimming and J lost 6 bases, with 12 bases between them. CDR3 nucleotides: TGTGCCAGCAGTTACTCGATCAGGGGCGGCGAGCAGTACTTC. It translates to CASSYSIRGGEQYF.

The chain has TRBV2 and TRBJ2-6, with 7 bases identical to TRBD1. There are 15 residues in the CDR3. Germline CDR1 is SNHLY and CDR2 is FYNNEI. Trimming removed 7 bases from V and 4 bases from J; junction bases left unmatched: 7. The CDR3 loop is CASMAGGAGANVLTF. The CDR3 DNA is TGTGCCAGCATGGCAGGGGGTGCCGGGGCCAACGTCCTGACTTTC.

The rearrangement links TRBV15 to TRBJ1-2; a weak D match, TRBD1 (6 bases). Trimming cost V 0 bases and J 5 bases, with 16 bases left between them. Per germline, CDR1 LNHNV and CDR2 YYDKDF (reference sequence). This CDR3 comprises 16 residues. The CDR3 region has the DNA TGTGCCACCAGCAGAGATACGGGGGGCTATCATTATGGCTACACCTTC. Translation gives CATSRDTGGYHYGYTF.

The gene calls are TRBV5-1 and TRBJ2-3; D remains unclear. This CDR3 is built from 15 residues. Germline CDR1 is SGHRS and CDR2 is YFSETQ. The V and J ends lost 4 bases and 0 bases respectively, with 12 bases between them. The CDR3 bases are TGCGCCAGCAGCCCCCCTTTGGACAGCACAGATACGCAGTATTTT. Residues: CASSPPLDSTDTQYF.

CDR3 sequence (DNA): TGTGCCAGCAGCTTGTTCAAGATGAACACTGAAGCTTTCTTT. Protein sequence: CASSLFKMNTEAFF. The chain joins TRBV5-4 to TRBJ1-1; D not resolved. This CDR3 comprises 14 residues. Trimming left V 1 base short and J 0 bases short, with 7 bases between. CDR1 is SGHNT and CDR2 is YYREEE in the germline V gene (reference sequence).

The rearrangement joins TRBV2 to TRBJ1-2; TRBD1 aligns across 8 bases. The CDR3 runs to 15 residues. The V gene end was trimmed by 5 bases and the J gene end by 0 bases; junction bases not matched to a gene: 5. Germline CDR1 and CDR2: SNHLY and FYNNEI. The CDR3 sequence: CASSSTGGANYGYTF. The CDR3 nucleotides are TGTGCCAGCAGTTCTACAGGGGGAGCTAACTATGGCTACACCTTC.

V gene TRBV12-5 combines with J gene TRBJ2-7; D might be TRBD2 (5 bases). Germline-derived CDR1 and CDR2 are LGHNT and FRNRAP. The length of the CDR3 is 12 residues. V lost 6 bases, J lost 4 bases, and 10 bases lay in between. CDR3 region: CASGREVYEQYF. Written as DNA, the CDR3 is TGTGCTAGTGGCCGGGAAGTGTACGAGCAGTACTTC.

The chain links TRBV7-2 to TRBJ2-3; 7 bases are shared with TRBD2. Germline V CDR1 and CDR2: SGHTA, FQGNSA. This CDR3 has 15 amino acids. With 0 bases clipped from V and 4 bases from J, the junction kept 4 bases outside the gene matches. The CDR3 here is CASSLARGYADTQYF. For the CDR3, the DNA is TGTGCCAGCAGCTTAGCGCGGGGGTACGCAGATACGCAGTATTTT.

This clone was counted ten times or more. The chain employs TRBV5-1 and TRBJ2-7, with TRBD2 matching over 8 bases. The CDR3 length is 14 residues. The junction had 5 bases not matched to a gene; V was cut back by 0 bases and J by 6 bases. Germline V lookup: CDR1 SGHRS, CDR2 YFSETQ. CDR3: CASSLDPGGTEQYF. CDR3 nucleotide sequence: TGCGCCAGCAGCTTGGACCCGGGGGGGACCGAGCAGTACTTC.

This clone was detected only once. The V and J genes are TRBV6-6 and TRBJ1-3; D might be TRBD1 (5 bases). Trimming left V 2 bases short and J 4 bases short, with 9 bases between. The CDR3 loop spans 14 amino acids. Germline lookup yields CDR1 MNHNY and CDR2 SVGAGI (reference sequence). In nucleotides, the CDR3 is TGTGCCAGCAGTTACCCGGAGGGGGGAAACACCATATATTTT. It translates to CASSYPEGGNTIYF.

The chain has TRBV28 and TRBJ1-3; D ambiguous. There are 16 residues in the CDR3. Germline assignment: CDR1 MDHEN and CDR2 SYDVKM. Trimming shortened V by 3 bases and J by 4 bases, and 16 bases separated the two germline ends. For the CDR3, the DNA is TGTGCCAGCAGTTTCGTGGCCTACTCGGGAGGAAACACCATATATTTT. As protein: CASSFVAYSGGNTIYF.

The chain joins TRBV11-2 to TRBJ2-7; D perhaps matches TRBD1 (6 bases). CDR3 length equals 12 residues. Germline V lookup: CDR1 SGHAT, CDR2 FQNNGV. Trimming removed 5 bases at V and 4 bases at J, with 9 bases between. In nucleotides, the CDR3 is TGTGCCAGCAGCAATACAGGGTACGAGCAGTACTTC. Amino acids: CASSNTGYEQYF.

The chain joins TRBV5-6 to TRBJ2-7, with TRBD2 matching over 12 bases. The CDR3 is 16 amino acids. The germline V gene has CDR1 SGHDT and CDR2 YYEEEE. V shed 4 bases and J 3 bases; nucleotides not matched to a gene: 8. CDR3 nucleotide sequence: TGTGCCAGCAGCCCGAGGACTAGCGGGATCAGCTACGAGCAGTACTTC. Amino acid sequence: CASSPRTSGISYEQYF.

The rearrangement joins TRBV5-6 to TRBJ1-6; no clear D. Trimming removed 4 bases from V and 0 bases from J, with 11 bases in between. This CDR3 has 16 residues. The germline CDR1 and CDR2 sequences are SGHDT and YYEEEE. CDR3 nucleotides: TGTGCCAGCAGCCGAGACTTGAGCTCCTATAATTCACCCCTCCACTTT. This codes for CASSRDLSSYNSPLHF. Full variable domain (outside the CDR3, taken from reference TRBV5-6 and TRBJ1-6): DAGVTQSPTHLIKTRGQQVTLRCSPKSGHDTVSWYQQALGQGPQFIFQYYEEEERQRGNFPDRFSGHQFPNYSSELNVNALLLGDSALYLCASSRDLSSYNSPLHFGNGTRLTVT.

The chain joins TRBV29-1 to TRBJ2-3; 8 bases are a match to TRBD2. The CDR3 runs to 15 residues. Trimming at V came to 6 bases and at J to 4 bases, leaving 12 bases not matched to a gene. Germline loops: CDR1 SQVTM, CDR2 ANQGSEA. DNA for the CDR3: TGCAGCGTCCCTGGACTAGCCCCTCGTCCAGATACGCAGTATTTT. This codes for CSVPGLAPRPDTQYF.

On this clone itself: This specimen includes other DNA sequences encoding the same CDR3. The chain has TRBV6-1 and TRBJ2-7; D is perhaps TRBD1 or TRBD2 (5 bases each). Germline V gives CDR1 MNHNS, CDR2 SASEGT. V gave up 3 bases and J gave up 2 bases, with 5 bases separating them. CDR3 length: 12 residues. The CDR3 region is CASSEGAYEQYF. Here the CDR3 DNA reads TGTGCCAGCAGTGAGGGGGCCTACGAGCAGTACTTC.

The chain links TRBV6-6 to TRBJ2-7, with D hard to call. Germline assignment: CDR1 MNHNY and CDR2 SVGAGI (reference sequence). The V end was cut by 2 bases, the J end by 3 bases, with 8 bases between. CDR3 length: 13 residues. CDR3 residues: CASSYGKDYEQYF. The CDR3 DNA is TGTGCCAGCAGTTACGGCAAGGACTACGAGCAGTACTTC.

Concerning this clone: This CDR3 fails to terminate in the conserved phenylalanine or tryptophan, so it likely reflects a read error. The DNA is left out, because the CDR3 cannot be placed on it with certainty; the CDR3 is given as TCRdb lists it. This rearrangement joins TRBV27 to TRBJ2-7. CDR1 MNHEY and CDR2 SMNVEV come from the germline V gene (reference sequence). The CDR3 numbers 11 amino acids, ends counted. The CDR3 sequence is CASKFRDGSLP.

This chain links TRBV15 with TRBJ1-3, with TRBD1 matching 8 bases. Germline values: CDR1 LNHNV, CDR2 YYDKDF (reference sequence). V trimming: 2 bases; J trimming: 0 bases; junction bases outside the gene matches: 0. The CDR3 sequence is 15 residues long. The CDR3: CATSRTGGSGNTIYF. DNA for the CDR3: TGTGCCACCAGCAGAACAGGGGGCTCTGGAAACACCATATATTTT.

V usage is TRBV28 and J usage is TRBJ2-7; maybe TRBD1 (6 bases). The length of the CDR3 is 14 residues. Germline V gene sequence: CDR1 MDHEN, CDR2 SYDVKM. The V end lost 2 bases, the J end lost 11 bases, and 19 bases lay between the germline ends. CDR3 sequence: CASSLDQGSRPEYF. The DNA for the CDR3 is TGTGCCAGCAGTTTAGATCAGGGGTCACGACCAGAGTACTTC.

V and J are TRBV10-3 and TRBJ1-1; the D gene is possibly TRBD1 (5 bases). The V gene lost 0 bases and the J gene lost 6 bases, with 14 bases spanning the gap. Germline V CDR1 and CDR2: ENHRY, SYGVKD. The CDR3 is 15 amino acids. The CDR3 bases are TGTGCCATCAGTGAGTCTGCAGGGCGGGTATCTGAAGCTTTCTTT. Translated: CAISESAGRVSEAFF.

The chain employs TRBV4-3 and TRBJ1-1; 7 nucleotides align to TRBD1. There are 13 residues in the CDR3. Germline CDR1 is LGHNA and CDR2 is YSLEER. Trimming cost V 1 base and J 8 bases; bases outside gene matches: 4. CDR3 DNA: TGCGCCAGCAGCCAAGGCGACAGGGCAGAAGCTTTCTTT. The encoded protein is CASSQGDRAEAFF.

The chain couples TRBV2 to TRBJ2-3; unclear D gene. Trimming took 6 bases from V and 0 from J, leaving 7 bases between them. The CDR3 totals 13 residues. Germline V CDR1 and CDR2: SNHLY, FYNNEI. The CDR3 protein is CASRQRSTDTQYF. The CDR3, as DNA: TGTGCCAGCAGGCAGCGCAGCACAGATACGCAGTATTTT.

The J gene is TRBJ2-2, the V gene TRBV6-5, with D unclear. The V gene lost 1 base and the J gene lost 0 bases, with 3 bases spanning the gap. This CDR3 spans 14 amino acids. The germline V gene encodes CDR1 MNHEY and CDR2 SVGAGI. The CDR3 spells CASSYLTNTGELFF. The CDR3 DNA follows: TGTGCCAGCAGTTACTTGACGAACACCGGGGAGCTGTTTTTT.